The rows below give T cell receptor beta chains drawn from one sample of a study of T-cell reconstitution after alpha-beta-depleted transplantation in children. Using its own MiXCR run on the PCR reads, TCRdb lists one record per CDR3 protein. The table lists around 670,000 distinct CDR3 sequences, around 13% of them singletons. The sample in question was PBMCs, obtained before TCRalphabeta/CD19-depleted stem cell transplant. The receptors were gathered from a girl aged 2-10 years with congenital amegakaryocytic thrombocytopenia, due to receive a stem cell transplant. Each CDR3 is given with its conserved first and last residue. A D gene is named only where the DNA matches it firmly.

TRBV12-3/TRBV12-4	NA	TRBJ2-7	CASSFPGYEQYF
TRBV5-1	TRBD2	TRBJ2-1	CASSFSFGGLAGDNEQFF
TRBV20-1	TRBD2	TRBJ2-1	CSAELPGLAGGTF
TRBV28	NA	TRBJ1-4	CASSMAGEKLFF
TRBV12-3/TRBV12-4	NA	TRBJ2-7	CASSFGFAQYF
TRBV29-1	TRBD2	TRBJ2-3	CSVTGGRVGTDTQYF
TRBV7-2	TRBD2	TRBJ2-7	CASGGGGYEQYF
TRBV5-1	NA	TRBJ2-3	CASSPSHGTDTQYF
TRBV29-1	NA	TRBJ2-1	CSARLGSYNEQFF
TRBV7-9	NA	TRBJ2-3	CASSQPREDFTDTQYF
TRBV20-1	NA	TRBJ2-3	CSARAPGGAMITDTQYF
TRBV4-1	NA	TRBJ2-1	CASTNGGGGTYNEQFF
TRBV29-1	TRBD2	TRBJ2-2	CSVLTGTSGSSRGAGELFF
TRBV7-9	NA	TRBJ2-7	CASSPVSIPGGEQYF
TRBV19	TRBD1	TRBJ2-6	CASSTRDRGNSGANVLTF
TRBV20-1	NA	TRBJ2-3	CSARVGGLGTDTQYF
TRBV20-1	NA	TRBJ2-5	CSAPVLTGTPETQYF
TRBV12-3/TRBV12-4	NA	TRBJ2-1	CASSQNRVDEQFF
TRBV15	TRBD1	TRBJ2-5	CATSRDPTGAGTQYF
TRBV25-1	NA	TRBJ2-1	CASSASASANEQFF